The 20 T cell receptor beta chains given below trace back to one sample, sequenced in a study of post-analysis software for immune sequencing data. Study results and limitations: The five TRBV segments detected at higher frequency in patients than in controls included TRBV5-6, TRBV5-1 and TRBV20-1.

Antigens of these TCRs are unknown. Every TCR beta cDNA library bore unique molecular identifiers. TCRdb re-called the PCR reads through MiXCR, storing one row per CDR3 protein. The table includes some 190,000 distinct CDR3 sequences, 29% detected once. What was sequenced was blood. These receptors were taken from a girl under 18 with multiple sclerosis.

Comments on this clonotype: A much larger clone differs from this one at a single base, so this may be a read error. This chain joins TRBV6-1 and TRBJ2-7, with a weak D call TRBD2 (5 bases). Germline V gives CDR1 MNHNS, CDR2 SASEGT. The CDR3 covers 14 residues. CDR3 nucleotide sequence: TGTGCCAGCAGTGGTTCCGCAGCGGCCTACGAGCGGTACTTC. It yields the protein CASSGSAAAYERYF.

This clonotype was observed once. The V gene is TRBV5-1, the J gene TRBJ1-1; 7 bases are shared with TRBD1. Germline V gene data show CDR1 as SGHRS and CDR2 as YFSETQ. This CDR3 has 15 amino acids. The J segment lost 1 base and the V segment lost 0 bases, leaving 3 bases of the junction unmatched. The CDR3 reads CASSLANRGNTEAFF. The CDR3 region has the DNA TGCGCCAGCAGCTTGGCAAACAGGGGGAACACTGAAGCTTTCTTT.

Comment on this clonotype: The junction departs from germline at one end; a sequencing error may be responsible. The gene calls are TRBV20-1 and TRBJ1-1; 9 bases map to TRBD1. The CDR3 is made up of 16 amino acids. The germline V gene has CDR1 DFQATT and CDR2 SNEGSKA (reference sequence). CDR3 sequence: CSASPGTGLMNAEAFF. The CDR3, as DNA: TGCAGTGCTAGTCCCGGGACAGGGCTCATGAACGCTGAAGCTTTCTTT.

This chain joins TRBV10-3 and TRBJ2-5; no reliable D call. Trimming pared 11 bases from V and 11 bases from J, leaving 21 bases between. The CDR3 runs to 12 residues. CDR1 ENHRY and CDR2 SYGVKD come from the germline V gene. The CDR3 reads CASRVGNYGQYF. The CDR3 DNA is TGTGCCTCCCGGGTAGGAAACTACGGGCAGTACTTC.

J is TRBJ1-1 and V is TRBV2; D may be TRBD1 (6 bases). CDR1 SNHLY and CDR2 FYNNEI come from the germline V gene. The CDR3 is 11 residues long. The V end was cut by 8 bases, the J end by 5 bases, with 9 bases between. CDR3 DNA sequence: TGTGCCAGCGGAGGGACAACTGAAGCTTTCTTT. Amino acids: CASGGTTEAFF.

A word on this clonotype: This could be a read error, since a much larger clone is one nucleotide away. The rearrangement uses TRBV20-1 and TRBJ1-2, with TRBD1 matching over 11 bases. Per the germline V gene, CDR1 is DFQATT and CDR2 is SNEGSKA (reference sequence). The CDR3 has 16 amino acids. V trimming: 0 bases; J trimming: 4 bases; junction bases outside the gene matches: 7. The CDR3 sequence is CSARERTGGTAYGYTF. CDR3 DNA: TGCAGTGCTAGAGAAAGGACAGGGGGCACCGCCTATGGCTACACCTTC.

CDR3 sequence (DNA): TGTGCCAGCAGCTTAGTCGAAGGAGAAGCCTACGAGCAGTACTTC. Protein product: CASSLVEGEAYEQYF. The chain uses TRBV11-1 and TRBJ2-7; D not resolved. V was shortened by 1 base and J by 2 bases, with 12 bases between the two germline ends. CDR1 SGHAT and CDR2 FQDESV come from the germline V gene (reference sequence). The CDR3 runs to 15 residues.

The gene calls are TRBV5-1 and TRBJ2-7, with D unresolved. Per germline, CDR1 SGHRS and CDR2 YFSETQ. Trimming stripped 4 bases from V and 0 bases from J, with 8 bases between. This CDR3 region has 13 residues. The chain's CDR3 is CASSPPDSYEQYF. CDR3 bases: TGCGCCAGCAGCCCCCCTGACTCCTACGAGCAGTACTTC.

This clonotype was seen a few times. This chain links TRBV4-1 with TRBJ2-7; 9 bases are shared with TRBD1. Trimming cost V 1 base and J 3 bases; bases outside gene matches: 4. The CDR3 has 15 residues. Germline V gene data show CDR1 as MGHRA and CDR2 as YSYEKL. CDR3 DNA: TGCGCCAGCAGCCAAGGGGACAGGGTCGGCTACGAGCAGTACTTC. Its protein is CASSQGDRVGYEQYF.

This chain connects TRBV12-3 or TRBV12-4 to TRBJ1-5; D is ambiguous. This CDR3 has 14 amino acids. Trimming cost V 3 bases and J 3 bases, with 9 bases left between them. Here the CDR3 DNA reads TGTGCCAGCAGTTTGCGGAGTAACAATCAGCCCCAGCATTTT. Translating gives CASSLRSNNQPQHF.

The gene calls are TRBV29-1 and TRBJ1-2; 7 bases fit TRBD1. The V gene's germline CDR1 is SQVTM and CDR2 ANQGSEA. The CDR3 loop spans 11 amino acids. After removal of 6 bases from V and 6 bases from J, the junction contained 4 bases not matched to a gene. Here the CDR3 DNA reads TGCAGCGTCGGGACAGTTAATGGCTACACCTTC. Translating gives CSVGTVNGYTF.

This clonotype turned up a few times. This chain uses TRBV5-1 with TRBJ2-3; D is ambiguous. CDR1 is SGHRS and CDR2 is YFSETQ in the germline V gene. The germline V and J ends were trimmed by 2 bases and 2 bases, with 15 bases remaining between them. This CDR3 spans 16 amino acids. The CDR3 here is CASSFPGLGHTDTQYF. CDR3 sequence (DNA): TGCGCCAGCAGCTTCCCAGGCCTCGGCCACACAGATACGCAGTATTTT.

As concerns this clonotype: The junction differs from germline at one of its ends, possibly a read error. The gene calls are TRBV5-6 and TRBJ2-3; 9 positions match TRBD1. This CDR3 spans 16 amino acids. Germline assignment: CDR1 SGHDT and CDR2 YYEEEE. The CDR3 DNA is TGTGCCGGCAGTCAACCGGGACAGGGTCTCACAGATACGCAGTATTTT. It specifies CAGSQPGQGLTDTQYF. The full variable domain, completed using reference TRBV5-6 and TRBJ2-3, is DAGVTQSPTHLIKTRGQQVTLRCSPKSGHDTVSWYQQALGQGPQFIFQYYEEEERQRGNFPDRFSGHQFPNYSSELNVNALLLGDSALYLCAGSQPGQGLTDTQYFGPGTRLTVL.

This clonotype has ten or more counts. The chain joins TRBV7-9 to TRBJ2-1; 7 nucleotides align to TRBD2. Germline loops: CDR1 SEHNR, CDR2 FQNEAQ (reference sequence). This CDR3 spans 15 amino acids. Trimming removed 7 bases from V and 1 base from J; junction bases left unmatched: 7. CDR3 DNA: TGTGCCAGCAACAAAGGACTAGTGTCCTACAATGAGCAGTTCTTC. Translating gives CASNKGLVSYNEQFF.

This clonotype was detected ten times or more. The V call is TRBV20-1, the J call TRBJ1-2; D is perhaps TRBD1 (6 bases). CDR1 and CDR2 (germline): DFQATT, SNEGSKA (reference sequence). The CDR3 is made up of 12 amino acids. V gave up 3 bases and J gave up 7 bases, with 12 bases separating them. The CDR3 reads CSASGGQGGYTF. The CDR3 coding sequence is TGCAGTGCTAGCGGGGGGCAAGGTGGCTACACCTTC.

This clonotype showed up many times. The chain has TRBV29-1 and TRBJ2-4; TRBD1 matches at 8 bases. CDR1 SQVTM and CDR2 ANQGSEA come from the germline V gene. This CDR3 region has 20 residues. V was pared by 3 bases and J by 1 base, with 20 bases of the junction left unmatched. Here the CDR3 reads CSVDLIRTGLTRLAKNIQYF. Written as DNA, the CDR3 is TGCAGCGTTGACCTAATTCGGACAGGGCTGACCAGGTTGGCCAAAAACATTCAGTACTTC.

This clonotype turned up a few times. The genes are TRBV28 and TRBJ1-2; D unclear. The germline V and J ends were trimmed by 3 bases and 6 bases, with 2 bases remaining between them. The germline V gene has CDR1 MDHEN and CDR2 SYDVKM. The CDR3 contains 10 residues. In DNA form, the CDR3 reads TGTGCCAGCAGTTTTCATGGCTACACCTTC. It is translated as CASSFHGYTF.

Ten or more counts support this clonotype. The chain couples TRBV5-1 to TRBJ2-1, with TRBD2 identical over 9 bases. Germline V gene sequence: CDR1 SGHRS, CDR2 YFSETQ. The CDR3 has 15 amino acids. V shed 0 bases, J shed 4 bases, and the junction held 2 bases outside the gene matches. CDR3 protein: CASSLGLAGYNEQFF. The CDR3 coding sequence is TGCGCCAGCAGCTTGGGCCTAGCGGGGTACAATGAGCAGTTCTTC.

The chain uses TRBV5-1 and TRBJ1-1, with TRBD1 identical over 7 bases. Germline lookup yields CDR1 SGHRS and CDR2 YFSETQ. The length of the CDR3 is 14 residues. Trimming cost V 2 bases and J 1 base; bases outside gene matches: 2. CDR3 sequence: CASSFRDRNTEAFF. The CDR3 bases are TGCGCCAGCAGCTTCCGGGACAGGAACACTGAAGCTTTCTTT.

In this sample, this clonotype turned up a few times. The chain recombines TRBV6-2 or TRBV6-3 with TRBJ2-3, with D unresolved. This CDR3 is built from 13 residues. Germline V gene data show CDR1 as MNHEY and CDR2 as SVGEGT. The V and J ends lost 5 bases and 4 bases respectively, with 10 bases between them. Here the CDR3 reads CASSLDGSDTQYF. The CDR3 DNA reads TGTGCCAGCAGTCTCGACGGCTCAGATACGCAGTATTTT.